This T cell receptor beta chain was identified during a study of OX40 agonist ivuxolimab in advanced cancers. Overall study: A partial response was reached by three patients: one with hepatocellular carcinoma and two with cutaneous melanoma.

Profiled with immunoSEQ multiplex PCR; TCRdb holds only in-frame clones, not every one. The sample consists of about 31,000 clones, around 87% of them appearing once. Systemic immunosuppression or autoimmune disease history was grounds to exclude patients. The TCR was taken from an adult with an advanced solid tumor such as melanoma, head and neck, liver or kidney cancer. Material: CD4+ or CD8+ T cells sorted from blood, obtained in a trial of the OX40 agonist ivuxolimab.

CDR3 DNA sequence: TGTGCCAGTGCCGGGACAGCTTACTACGAGCAGTACTTC. It codes for CASAGTAYYEQYF. The chain combines TRBV6-1 with TRBJ2-5; 7 nucleotides align to TRBD1. The assigned J gene may be wrong: the sequence end matches TRBJ2-7 better. CDR3 length: 13 residues. CDR1 and CDR2 from the germline V gene are MNHNS and SASEGT.